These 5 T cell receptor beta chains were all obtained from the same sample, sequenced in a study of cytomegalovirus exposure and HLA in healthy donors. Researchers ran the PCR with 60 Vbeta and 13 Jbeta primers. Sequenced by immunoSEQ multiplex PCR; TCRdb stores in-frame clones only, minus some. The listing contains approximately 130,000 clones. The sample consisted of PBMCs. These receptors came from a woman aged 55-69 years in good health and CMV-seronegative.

DNA for the CDR3: TGTGCCAGCAGCCAAGAGACAGGGGTTGTTCAGCCCCAGCATTTT. It translates to CASSQETGVVQPQHF. The gene calls are TRBV4-2 and TRBJ1-5; TRBD1 matches 8 bases. From germline, CDR1 is LGHNA and CDR2 YNFKEQ. The J segment lost 6 bases and the V segment lost 0 bases, leaving 4 bases of the junction unmatched. The CDR3 has 15 residues.

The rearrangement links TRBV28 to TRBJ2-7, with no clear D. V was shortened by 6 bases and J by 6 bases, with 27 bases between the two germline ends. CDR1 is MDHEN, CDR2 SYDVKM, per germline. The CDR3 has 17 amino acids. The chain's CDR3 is CASSHNPLRPPGGEQYF. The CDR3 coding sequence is TGTGCCAGCAGCCACAATCCCTTACGACCCCCAGGTGGCGAGCAGTACTTC.

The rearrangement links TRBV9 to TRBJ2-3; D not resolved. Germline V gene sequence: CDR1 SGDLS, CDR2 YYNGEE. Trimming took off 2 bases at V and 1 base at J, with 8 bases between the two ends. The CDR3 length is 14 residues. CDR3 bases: TGTGCCAGCAGCGTCCACTTTGGCACAGATACGCAGTATTTT. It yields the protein CASSVHFGTDTQYF.

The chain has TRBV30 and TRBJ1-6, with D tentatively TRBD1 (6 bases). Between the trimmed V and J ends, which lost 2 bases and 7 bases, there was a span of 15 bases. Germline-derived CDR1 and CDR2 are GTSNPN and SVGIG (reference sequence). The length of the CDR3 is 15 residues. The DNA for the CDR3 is TGTGCCTGGAGTATCGAGGGGCAGGGGAATTCACCCCTCCACTTT. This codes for CAWSIEGQGNSPLHF.

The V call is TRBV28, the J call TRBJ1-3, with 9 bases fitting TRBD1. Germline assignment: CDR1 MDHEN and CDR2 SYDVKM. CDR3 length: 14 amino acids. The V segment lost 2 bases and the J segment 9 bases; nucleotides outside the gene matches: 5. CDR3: CASSLRDRASTIYF. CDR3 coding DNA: TGTGCCAGCAGTTTAAGGGACAGGGCTAGCACCATATATTTT.